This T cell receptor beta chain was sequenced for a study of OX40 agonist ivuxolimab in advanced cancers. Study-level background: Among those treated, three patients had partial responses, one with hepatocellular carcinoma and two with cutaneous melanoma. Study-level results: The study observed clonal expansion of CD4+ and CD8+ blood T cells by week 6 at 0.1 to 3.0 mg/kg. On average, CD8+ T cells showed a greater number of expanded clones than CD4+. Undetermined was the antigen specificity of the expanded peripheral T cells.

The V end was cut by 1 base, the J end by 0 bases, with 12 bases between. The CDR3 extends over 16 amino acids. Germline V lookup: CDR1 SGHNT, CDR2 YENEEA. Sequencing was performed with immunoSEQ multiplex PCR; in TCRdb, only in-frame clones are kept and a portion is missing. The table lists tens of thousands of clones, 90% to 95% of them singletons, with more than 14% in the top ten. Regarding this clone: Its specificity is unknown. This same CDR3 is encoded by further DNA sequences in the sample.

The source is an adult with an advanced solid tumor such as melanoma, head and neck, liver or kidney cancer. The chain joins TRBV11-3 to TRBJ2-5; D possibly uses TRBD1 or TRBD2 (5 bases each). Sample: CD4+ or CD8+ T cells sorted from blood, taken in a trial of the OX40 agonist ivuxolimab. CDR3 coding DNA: TGTGCCAGCAGCTTAGTTTCTCGGGGCCACCAAGAGACCCAGTACTTC. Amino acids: CASSLVSRGHQETQYF.